The present TCR beta chain was sequenced within a study of Tregs in tolerant kidney transplant recipients (dated 2019 in TCRdb). Regarding the research as a whole: TCRbeta sequencing was used in the study to identify donor-specific regulatory T cells before combined kidney and bone marrow transplantation, and the identified cells were then tracked after transplant. Several methods of expanding Tregs specific for an allogeneic donor were compared by TCRbeta repertoire sequencing in a few healthy controls.

This clone has just one count. Its antigen specificity is not known. No much larger clonotype is one base removed from it; base qualities were not supplied. For TCRbeta CDR3 sequencing, genomic DNA from the sorted cells was extracted using the QIAGEN DNeasy Blood and Tissue Kit. Through immunoSEQ, high-throughput TCRbeta CDR3 sequencing was done commercially, including PCR amplification with internal controls and bias correction. The published analysis was carried out like this. Unique productive TCRbeta sequences were defined by CDR3 nucleotide sequence when primers matched and otherwise by CDR3 amino acid sequence together with Vbeta and Jbeta genes. Sorting error was corrected by removing sequences shared between sorted populations at a frequency ratio of 2:1 or less, and the remaining shared sequences were assigned to the higher population. A sequence was defined as donor-reactive if the sequence was expanded at least 5-fold in CFSE-low cells compared with unstimulated cells and had a frequency of at least 0.01% in CFSE-low cells. Repertoire divergence was quantified by Jensen-Shannon divergence using the top 100 TCRbeta sequences ranked by frequency. For samples with multiple sequencing runs, sorting error was corrected separately for each run before the runs were pooled. What TCRdb holds here is the immuneACCESS table cut down to in-frame rearrangements. Part of the clones is not present; checked against another copy, under half of the missing clones reflect an unresolved V gene, and the others are unexplained. D and trimming were read from the DNA, whereas the V and J calls and clone size are those reported in that table. Here the sample has under 300,000 clones; about 80% occur a single time. Of the sample, around 0.64% falls within the top ten clones.

Summary of the overall study and its limitations: Expanding Tregs with activated donor B cells appeared to identify the most biologically relevant and donor-specific TCRbeta repertoire. Although technical replication error seemed to be minimal, the question of biological reproducibility was not addressed directly. The study was limited by small patient numbers, and the findings need validation in larger populations and under other immunosuppression protocols.

From the germline V gene (reference sequence), CDR1 is LNHNV and CDR2 is YYDKDF. Measured from the cysteine to the phenylalanine, the CDR3 is 18 residues long. Just CDR3 DNA is preserved here, 54 bases in frame from base 1. The V end gives up 0 bases and the J end 5 bases, leaving 8 bases in the junction not matched to a gene. Thawed PBMCs were FACS-sorted into unstimulated Tregs (CD4+CD25+CD127-), CD4+ non-Tregs (CD4+CD25-), CD4 cells and CD8 cells. Blood from healthy controls was obtained either from healthy volunteers or as purchased buffy coats. Healthy control blood was separated into PBMCs by Ficoll density gradient and cryopreserved, and patient PBMCs were collected both before and after transplant.

The sequence was collected from a human donor in good health. The sequence is built from TRBV15 and TRBJ2-2; 11 bases in the junction line up with TRBD2. Sequencing was carried out using CD4+ T cells from blood. Read as DNA, the sequence is TGTGCCACCAGCAGAGATTCTAAACTAGCGGGAGCTACCGGGGAGCTGTTTTTT. Translated, this is CATSRDSKLAGATGELFF.